The 27 T cell receptor beta chains given below trace back to one sample, sequenced in a study of T cell responses to AZD1222 COVID-19 vaccine. Some clones are missing from TCRdb's copy, which holds only in-frame ones; the method was immunoSEQ multiplex PCR. Found here are about 150,000 clones, about 91% of them singletons; the top ten hold over 1.1%. The specimen comprised peripheral blood, sampled on day 0 of AZD1222 vaccination. Receptors originate from an adult in good health.

V usage is TRBV20-1 and J usage is TRBJ2-7, with unresolved D. Germline V gene data show CDR1 as DFQATT and CDR2 as SNEGSKA (reference sequence). There are 11 residues in the CDR3. Between the trimmed V and J ends, which lost 5 bases and 1 base, there was a span of 6 bases. This CDR3 reads CSAATSYEQYF. As DNA, the CDR3 is TGCAGTGCTGCAACATCCTACGAGCAGTACTTC.

The CDR3 is CASRTSGPGPRTGAFF. CDR3 bases: TGTGCCAGCAGGACGAGCGGACCGGGACCCCGGACAGGAGCTTTCTTT. This sequence joins TRBV7-9 and TRBJ1-1; 7 positions match TRBD1. With V trimmed by 6 bases and J by 10 bases, 20 bases remained unmatched. This CDR3 region has 16 residues. Per the germline V gene, CDR1 is SEHNR and CDR2 is FQNEAQ (reference sequence).

V and J are TRBV19 and TRBJ1-2, with 7 positions matching TRBD1. The CDR3 has 15 residues. The germline gives CDR1 LNHDA, CDR2 SQIVND (reference sequence). J gave up 0 bases and V 6 bases, and 7 bases lay outside the gene matches. CDR3 nucleotides: TGTGCCAGTAGAAATACAGGGGCCGCTAACTATGGCTACACCTTC. It translates to CASRNTGAANYGYTF.

CDR3 in amino acids: CASSLARYNEQFF. The CDR3 DNA follows: TGTGCCAGCAGTTTGGCCCGTTACAATGAGCAGTTCTTC. The rearrangement uses TRBV12-3 or TRBV12-4 and TRBJ2-1; D gene uncertain. CDR3 size: 13 residues. V lost 3 bases, J lost 4 bases, and 7 bases lay in between.

V gene TRBV4-1 combines with J gene TRBJ1-1; no definite D call. This CDR3 has 13 residues. CDR1 is MGHRA and CDR2 is YSYEKL in the germline V gene. V gave up 0 bases and J gave up 10 bases, with 12 bases separating them. CDR3 in DNA: TGCGCCAGCAGCCAAGAAGGGAGGGTGGCAGCTTTCTTT. Translating it yields CASSQEGRVAAFF.

This rearrangement joins TRBV11-2 to TRBJ1-1, with unresolved D. There are 14 residues in the CDR3. V gave up 0 bases and J gave up 4 bases, with 9 bases separating them. Germline CDR1 SGHAT, CDR2 FQNNGV. The CDR3 loop reads CASSLDRATTEAFF. The CDR3 nucleotides are TGTGCCAGCAGCTTAGATCGGGCAACCACTGAAGCTTTCTTT.

In nucleotides, the CDR3 is TGTGCCAGCAGCCCCACTGGGGGCGGGGGGGCTTGGAATGAGCAGTTCTTC. This gives the protein CASSPTGGGGAWNEQFF. V is TRBV3-1 (or the pseudogene TRBV3-2) and J is TRBJ2-1; 9 nucleotides line up with TRBD2. There are 17 residues in the CDR3. The germline V gene has CDR1 LGHDT and CDR2 YNNKEL (reference sequence). V lost 4 bases to trimming and J lost 7 bases; unmatched junction nucleotides: 14.

This chain links TRBV28 with TRBJ1-2; a possible D gene is TRBD1 (6 bases). The CDR3 consists of 15 residues. Germline V CDR1 and CDR2: MDHEN, SYDVKM. The ends were cut back, 5 bases at V and 3 bases at J, with 16 bases in the middle. CDR3 residues: CASSQDSGFYYGYTF. CDR3 coding DNA: TGTGCCAGCAGTCAGGACAGTGGGTTTTACTATGGCTACACCTTC.

The chain uses TRBV7-2 and TRBJ2-7; TRBD1 is a possible D gene (6 bases). Germline CDR1 and CDR2: SGHTA and FQGNSA. The CDR3 is 14 amino acids. The ends were cut back, 5 bases at V and 0 bases at J, with 11 bases in the middle. The CDR3 nucleotides read TGTGCCAGCAGCCTGGGGGCCGCCTCCTACGAGCAGTACTTC. Amino acid sequence: CASSLGAASYEQYF.

The CDR3 nucleotides are TGTGCCAGCAGCCCAAGGCGCGCCGGCACAGATACGCAGTATTTT. This encodes CASSPRRAGTDTQYF. The chain links TRBV27 to TRBJ2-3; the D is unclear. This CDR3 spans 15 amino acids. V was trimmed by 6 bases and J by 1 base, leaving 14 bases between them. CDR1 and CDR2 (germline): MNHEY, SMNVEV (reference sequence).

This chain links TRBV11-3 with TRBJ2-3; the match to TRBD1 covers 8 bases. From germline, CDR1 is SGHNT and CDR2 YENEEA. This CDR3 spans 18 amino acids. V lost 4 bases and J lost 8; bases outside the gene matches: 20. CDR3 loop: CASSSRRQGPFLSGTQYF. The CDR3 DNA follows: TGTGCCAGCAGCTCCAGAAGACAGGGGCCGTTCCTGTCGGGTACGCAGTATTTT.

The chain employs TRBV18 and TRBJ2-2; tentative D call: TRBD1 (6 bases). With 3 bases removed from V and 5 bases from J, the gap between germline ends came to 13 bases. CDR1 KGHSH and CDR2 LQKENI come from the germline V gene. This CDR3 comprises 15 residues. DNA of the CDR3: TGTGCCAGCTCACCTCAACAGGGCTCGACCGGGGAGCTGTTTTTT. Amino acid sequence: CASSPQQGSTGELFF.

The chain recombines TRBV29-1 with TRBJ2-2; no reliable D call. The germline gives CDR1 SQVTM, CDR2 ANQGSEA. Trimming shortened V by 4 bases and J by 1 base, and 7 bases separated the two germline ends. This CDR3 comprises 13 residues. DNA for the CDR3: TGCAGCGTTGCCCAGGTGAACACCGGGGAGCTGTTTTTT. As protein: CSVAQVNTGELFF.

The table lists this clone with a few counts. This chain joins TRBV11-2 and TRBJ1-1; 8 nucleotides agree with TRBD1. Germline V gives CDR1 SGHAT, CDR2 FQNNGV. V dropped 5 bases and J dropped 5; count of bases not matched to a gene: 7. The CDR3 sequence is 14 residues long. The CDR3 DNA reads TGTGCCAGCAGCGCGGACAGGGTGGGAACTGAAGCTTTCTTT. Protein sequence: CASSADRVGTEAFF.

The chain joins TRBV5-1 to TRBJ2-5; D gene ambiguous. CDR3 length equals 10 residues. V lost 4 bases and J 4 bases, leaving 2 bases between the germline ends. From germline, CDR1 is SGHRS and CDR2 YFSETQ. In nucleotides, the CDR3 is TGCGCCAGCAGCGGAGAGACCCAGTACTTC. Encoded protein: CASSGETQYF.

The chain employs TRBV7-9 and TRBJ1-6; no clear D. CDR1 and CDR2 from the germline V gene are SEHNR and FQNEAQ (reference sequence). The CDR3 loop spans 15 amino acids. V was trimmed by 5 bases and J by 11 bases, leaving 19 bases between them. The CDR3 coding sequence is TGTGCCAGCAGCAGAGGGCCCCGGGAATGGACACCCCTCCACTTT. This encodes CASSRGPREWTPLHF. Drawing the rest from reference TRBV7-9 and TRBJ1-6, the complete variable domain is DTGVSQNPRHKITKRGQNVTFRCDPISEHNRLYWYRQTLGQGPEFLTYFQNEAQLEKSRLLSDRFSAERPKGSFSTLEIQRTEQGDSAMYLCASSRGPREWTPLHFGNGTRLTVT.

This chain joins TRBV5-1 and TRBJ1-1, with a tentative D call TRBD1 (5 bases). This CDR3 has 15 residues. Looked up from germline, CDR1 is SGHRS and CDR2 is YFSETQ. The germline V and J ends were trimmed by 7 bases and 0 bases, with 16 bases remaining between them. CDR3 bases: TGCGCCAGCCGCGGGGCCATTTCCATGAACACTGAAGCTTTCTTT. Protein product: CASRGAISMNTEAFF.

This chain uses TRBV29-1 with TRBJ2-3; TRBD1 matches 7 bases. This CDR3 has 14 amino acids. CDR1 is SQVTM and CDR2 is ANQGSEA in the germline V gene. Trimming cost V 6 bases and J 4 bases; bases outside gene matches: 10. The CDR3 spells CSVYLDRVSDTQYF. CDR3 nucleotide sequence: TGCAGCGTCTATCTTGACAGGGTTTCAGATACGCAGTATTTT.

This chain connects TRBV28 to TRBJ1-5, with no clear D. Per the germline V gene, CDR1 is MDHEN and CDR2 is SYDVKM. The CDR3 consists of 13 residues. Trimming took 3 bases from V and 6 from J, leaving 9 bases between them. The DNA of the CDR3 is TGTGCCAGCAGTTTCGGGGAGAGTCAGCCCCAGCATTTT. Translation gives CASSFGESQPQHF. Full variable domain (outside the CDR3, taken from reference TRBV28 and TRBJ1-5): DVKVTQSSRYLVKRTGEKVFLECVQDMDHENMFWYRQDPGLGLRLIYFSYDVKMKEKGDIPEGYSVSREKKERFSLILESASTNQTSMYLCASSFGESQPQHFGDGTRLSIL.

The chain carries TRBV14 and TRBJ2-7, with 8 bases identical to TRBD2. V shed 0 bases and J 0 bases; nucleotides not matched to a gene: 4. The CDR3 length is 16 residues. Germline V gene data show CDR1 as SGHDN and CDR2 as FVKESK. The CDR3 DNA is TGTGCCAGCAGCCAAGAGGCGGGAGGAAGCTCCTACGAGCAGTACTTC. Its protein product is CASSQEAGGSSYEQYF.

Details on this clone: This sample also contains other DNA sequences that code for the same CDR3. The genes are TRBV18 and TRBJ2-5; D not certain. Trimming shortened V by 3 bases and J by 5 bases, and 7 bases separated the two germline ends. This CDR3 contains 12 residues. CDR1 is KGHSH and CDR2 is LQKENI in the germline V gene. The CDR3 sequence: CASSPTRETQYF. For the CDR3, the DNA is TGTGCCAGCTCACCGACGAGGGAGACCCAGTACTTC. The full variable domain, rest sourced from reference TRBV18 and TRBJ2-5, is NAGVMQNPRHLVRRRGQEARLRCSPMKGHSHVYWYRQLPEEGLKFMVYLQKENIIDESGMPKERFSAEFPKEGPSILRIQQVVRGDSAAYFCASSPTRETQYFGPGTRLLVL.

The J gene is TRBJ1-1, the V gene TRBV19, with 9 bases fitting TRBD1. The trim removed 6 bases at V and 4 bases at J, leaving 6 bases unmatched. Per germline, CDR1 LNHDA and CDR2 SQIVND (reference sequence). The CDR3 runs to 14 residues. CDR3 amino acids: CASSQGQGVTEAFF. The CDR3 nucleotides read TGTGCCAGTAGCCAGGGACAGGGAGTCACTGAAGCTTTCTTT.

V is TRBV7-9 and J is TRBJ2-1, with 9 bases identical to TRBD2. V lost 3 bases to trimming and J lost 2 bases; unmatched junction nucleotides: 2. The germline CDR1 and CDR2 sequences are SEHNR and FQNEAQ (reference sequence). This CDR3 has 15 residues. The CDR3 loop is CASSLVAGAYNEQFF. The CDR3 coding sequence is TGTGCCAGCAGCTTGGTAGCGGGAGCCTACAATGAGCAGTTCTTC.

The V and J genes are TRBV9 and TRBJ2-1, with TRBD2 matching 8 bases. CDR1 and CDR2 (germline): SGDLS, YYNGEE. V dropped 1 base and J dropped 5; count of bases not matched to a gene: 5. This CDR3 has 15 amino acids. The chain's CDR3 is CASSVRSSGHNEQFF. CDR3 DNA: TGTGCCAGCAGCGTAAGGTCTAGCGGGCACAATGAGCAGTTCTTC.

This clone was recorded only once. This chain uses TRBV2 with TRBJ2-5; D remains ambiguous. Germline V gives CDR1 SNHLY, CDR2 FYNNEI. CDR3 length: 13 residues. V dropped 7 bases and J dropped 5 bases, with 14 bases sitting between them. The CDR3: CASTKLALETQYF. CDR3 nucleotide sequence: TGTGCCAGCACGAAACTCGCGCTCGAGACCCAGTACTTC.

The chain employs TRBV5-1 and TRBJ2-5, with TRBD2 matching over 14 bases. This CDR3 is 17 amino acids long. The V gene's germline CDR1 is SGHRS and CDR2 YFSETQ. With V trimmed by 1 base and J by 4 bases, 6 bases remained unmatched. Here the CDR3 reads CASSLFGTSGGGETQYF. CDR3 bases: TGCGCCAGCAGCTTGTTCGGGACTAGCGGGGGAGGAGAGACCCAGTACTTC.

The gene calls are TRBV5-1 and TRBJ1-5; 9 bases line up with TRBD1. Germline lookup yields CDR1 SGHRS and CDR2 YFSETQ. Trimming cost V 4 bases and J 6 bases; bases outside gene matches: 5. The CDR3 is 14 amino acids. CDR3 sequence (DNA): TGCGCCAGCAGCGCCGGGACAGGGAGTCAGCCCCAGCATTTT. Amino acids: CASSAGTGSQPQHF.